One sample yielded the 15 T cell receptor beta chains listed below, sequenced in a study of blood T cells in healthy people across ages. Then a second PCR, running roughly 7 to 11 cycles, was carried out with a sample-barcoded 5' primer and a J-beta primer mix. MiXCR, run by TCRdb on the 5' RACE reads, gives a single entry per CDR3 protein. This sample carries 1.5 million to 2 million distinct CDR3 sequences, 49% of them seen once, and the ten largest clones take 2% to 2.5%. Source material: blood. The receptor source for this set is a woman in her thirties or forties in good health.

This clonotype showed up just a few times. This chain connects TRBV11-2 to TRBJ2-7; TRBD2 matches 9 bases. The J segment lost 6 bases and the V segment lost 2 bases, leaving 11 bases of the junction unmatched. The V gene's germline CDR1 is SGHAT and CDR2 FQNNGV. The CDR3 is 16 amino acids. The CDR3 protein is CASSLSRGLAPSEQYF. DNA for the CDR3: TGTGCCAGCAGCTTATCACGGGGACTAGCCCCCTCCGAGCAGTACTTC.

There are a few counts of this clonotype. This chain joins TRBV2 and TRBJ2-1, with 11 bases identical to TRBD1. The germline gives CDR1 SNHLY, CDR2 FYNNEI. The length of the CDR3 is 15 residues. V lost 10 bases to trimming and J lost 1 base; unmatched junction nucleotides: 6. This CDR3 is CATLGQGDSYNEQFF. CDR3 in DNA: TGTGCCACTCTGGGACAGGGGGATTCCTACAATGAGCAGTTCTTC.

This clonotype has ten or more counts. CDR3 DNA sequence: TGCAGTGCTGTACTAGCGGCTAGCTCCTACAATGAGCAGTTCTTC. This translates into CSAVLAASSYNEQFF. The gene calls are TRBV20-1 and TRBJ2-1; 8 bases agree with TRBD2. Germline V lookup: CDR1 DFQATT, CDR2 SNEGSKA (reference sequence). CDR3 size: 15 residues. V shed 5 bases and J 0 bases; nucleotides not matched to a gene: 6.

Only a few counts were recorded for this clonotype. V is TRBV4-3 and J is TRBJ2-5; TRBD1 or TRBD2 may be the D gene (6 bases each). The germline CDR1 and CDR2 sequences are LGHNA and YSLEER. V was cut by 0 bases and J by 7 bases, with 12 bases left in between. The CDR3 consists of 14 residues. The CDR3 spells CASSQDGWGATQYF. The CDR3 DNA reads as TGCGCCAGCAGCCAAGATGGGTGGGGGGCGACCCAGTACTTC.

V is TRBV4-3 and J is TRBJ2-2, with TRBD2 identical over 7 bases. From germline, CDR1 is LGHNA and CDR2 YSLEER. V shed 0 bases, J shed 0 bases, and the junction held 4 bases outside the gene matches. The CDR3 has 17 amino acids. This CDR3 is CASSQEIAGSNTGELFF. CDR3 DNA sequence: TGCGCCAGCAGCCAAGAGATAGCGGGTTCGAACACCGGGGAGCTGTTTTTT.

In this sample, this clonotype turned up a few times. The chain uses TRBV24-1 and TRBJ2-1; possible D gene TRBD1, 5 bases. From germline, CDR1 is KGHDR and CDR2 SFDVKD. Trimming left V 4 bases short and J 7 bases short, with 13 bases between. The CDR3 is made up of 14 amino acids. In DNA, the CDR3 is TGTGCCACCAGTGAGCAGGGTCCCAAAAATGAGCAGTTCTTC. This gives the protein CATSEQGPKNEQFF.

This clonotype was observed a handful of times. J is TRBJ1-6 and V is TRBV5-1, with 9 bases aligning to TRBD1. V was pared by 5 bases and J by 6 bases, with 6 bases of the junction left unmatched. The CDR3 is 15 residues long. Germline V gene sequence: CDR1 SGHRS, CDR2 YFSETQ. This chain's CDR3 is CASSGTGKSNSPLHF. For the CDR3, the DNA is TGCGCCAGCAGTGGGACAGGGAAGAGTAATTCACCCCTCCACTTT. Full variable domain (outside the CDR3, taken from reference TRBV5-1 and TRBJ1-6): KAGVTQTPRYLIKTRGQQVTLSCSPISGHRSVSWYQQTPGQGLQFLFEYFSETQRNKGNFPGRFSGRQFSNSRSEMNVSTLELGDSALYLCASSGTGKSNSPLHFGNGTRLTVT.

This clonotype has more than one count but fewer than ten. The CDR3 reads CASSQVDGNYEQYF. The CDR3 DNA is TGCGCCAGCAGCCAAGTGGACGGAAATTACGAGCAGTACTTC. The chain carries TRBV4-1 and TRBJ2-7; D unresolved. V was clipped by 1 base and J by 4 bases, with 11 bases between them. The CDR3 runs 14 residues. Germline values: CDR1 MGHRA, CDR2 YSYEKL.

As concerns this clonotype: Germline is not matched at one junction end, which may reflect a read error. The J gene is TRBJ2-6, the V gene TRBV27; 8 bases are shared with TRBD1. Germline CDR1 MNHEY, CDR2 SMNVEV (reference sequence). The CDR3 is made up of 16 amino acids. The CDR3 region has the DNA TGTGCCAGCAGTCCCTGGACAGGGTCTGGGGCCAACATCCTGACTTTC. Protein sequence: CASSPWTGSGANILTF.

The V and J genes are TRBV6-5 and TRBJ2-1; 10 bases map to TRBD1. The CDR3 spans 16 residues. From germline, CDR1 is MNHEY and CDR2 SVGAGI. Trimming took 6 bases from V and 10 from J; bases not matched to a gene: 15. This chain's CDR3 is CASRPRDRGVLNEQFF. The CDR3 bases are TGTGCCAGCAGGCCCAGGGACAGGGGAGTTTTGAACGAGCAGTTCTTC.

This clonotype was seen only a few times. This sequence joins TRBV5-1 and TRBJ2-7; 7 bases map to TRBD1. V trimming: 7 bases; J trimming: 4 bases; junction bases outside the gene matches: 14. The germline V gene has CDR1 SGHRS and CDR2 YFSETQ. This CDR3 region has 15 residues. The CDR3 DNA follows: TGCGCCAGCTGCCCCACCGGGGACAGAGAATACGAGCAGTACTTC. This codes for CASCPTGDREYEQYF.

This clonotype turned up a few times. The V gene is TRBV11-1, the J gene TRBJ2-1; 10 nucleotides match TRBD1. After removal of 5 bases from V and 10 bases from J, the junction contained 11 bases not matched to a gene. Germline CDR1 and CDR2: SGHAT and FQDESV (reference sequence). The CDR3 is 15 amino acids. The DNA for the CDR3 is TGTGCCAGCAGCCCCCGGGACAGGGGAGTTCGGGAGCAGTTCTTC. This gives the protein CASSPRDRGVREQFF.

This clonotype was counted between two and nine times. CDR3 DNA sequence: TGCAGTGCTAGAGTTGCCGGGAGACTAGGGGGGGAGCAGTACTTC. Protein sequence: CSARVAGRLGGEQYF. The gene calls are TRBV20-1 and TRBJ2-4; D may be TRBD2 (7 bases). Per germline, CDR1 DFQATT and CDR2 SNEGSKA (reference sequence). CDR3 length equals 15 residues. Trimming removed 1 base at V and 13 bases at J, with 23 bases between.

The rearrangement uses TRBV5-1 and TRBJ1-4, with 9 bases lining up with TRBD1. Losses at the gene ends were 6 bases for V and 3 bases for J; bases not matched to a gene: 12. This CDR3 contains 17 residues. Germline values: CDR1 SGHRS, CDR2 YFSETQ. CDR3 bases: TGCGCCAGCACCCGGACAGGGGCGATGTCAGCTAATGAAAAACTGTTTTTT. It is translated as CASTRTGAMSANEKLFF.

The J gene is TRBJ1-2, the V gene TRBV7-3, with 9 bases fitting TRBD1. The ends lost 5 bases at V and 7 bases at J; junction bases unmatched: 8. Germline CDR1 and CDR2: SGHTA and FQGTGA. This CDR3 spans 14 amino acids. The CDR3 sequence is CASSELQGAAGYTF. The CDR3 DNA sequence: TGTGCCAGCAGCGAATTACAGGGGGCTGCTGGCTACACCTTC.